These T cell receptor beta chains were read from a single sample in a study of blood T cell repertoires in COVID-19. Libraries were prepared by immunoSEQ multiplex PCR; TCRdb keeps only in-frame clonotypes and omits some of them. The sample lists 130,000 to 150,000 clones; roughly 87% were seen once. Source material: peripheral blood. These receptors originate from a man between 65 and 79 years old with acute or convalescent COVID-19. CDR3s include the opening cysteine and the closing phenylalanine or tryptophan. A D gene is named only where the DNA matches it firmly. Expanded clones are given a class, and other clones once, few, many or no size at all.

J gene	V gene	CDR3 length	clone size	D gene	CDR3 protein	CDR3 DNA
TRBJ2-3	TRBV2	16	NA	TRBD2	CASSEISGIYTDTQYF	TGTGCCAGCAGTGAGATCAGCGGGATCTACACAGATACGCAGTATTTT
TRBJ1-3	TRBV12-3/TRBV12-4	13	NA	NA	CVTSLGGGNTIYF	TGTGTTACCTCCCTGGGGGGAGGAAACACCATATATTTT
TRBJ1-2	TRBV27	13	NA	NA	CASSPHHYGGYTF	TGTGCCAGCAGTCCCCACCACTATGGCGGCTACACCTTC
TRBJ2-7	TRBV2	13	NA	TRBD1	CASRGDRGGEQYF	TGTGCCAGCAGGGGGGACAGGGGAGGCGAGCAGTACTTC
TRBJ2-2	TRBV6-5	14	NA	NA	CASRDGSATGELFF	TGTGCCAGCAGGGACGGGAGCGCCACCGGGGAGCTGTTTTTT
TRBJ1-2	TRBV27	13	NA	TRBD1	CATKDRLNYGYTF	TGTGCCACCAAGGACAGGCTCAACTATGGCTACACCTTC
TRBJ1-2	TRBV2	15	NA	NA	CASSESGRGDYGYTF	TGTGCCAGCAGTGAAAGCGGCCGGGGGGACTATGGCTACACCTTC
TRBJ1-1	TRBV5-6	13	NA	NA	CASSGQRGTEAFF	TGTGCCAGCAGCGGACAGAGGGGGACTGAAGCTTTCTTT
TRBJ1-1	TRBV10-3	15	NA	NA	CASGEQGPTALEAFF	TGTGCCTCCGGGGAGCAGGGGCCTACAGCACTTGAAGCTTTCTTT
TRBJ2-7	TRBV3-1/TRBV3-2	15	NA	TRBD2	CASSQGGDYLYEQYF	TGTGCCAGCAGCCAAGGGGGGGACTACCTCTACGAGCAGTACTTC
TRBJ2-1	TRBV2	15	once	NA	CASSEEGGYYNEQFF	TGTGCCAGCAGTGAGGAAGGCGGGTACTACAATGAGCAGTTCTTC
TRBJ2-5	TRBV5-1	18	few	NA	CASSSNPRQGGFGETQYF	TGCGCCAGCAGCTCTAACCCCCGACAGGGAGGCTTTGGAGAGACCCAGTACTTC
TRBJ2-7	TRBV4-1	16	NA	TRBD2	CASSQGGLAGEYEQYF	TGCGCCAGCAGCCAGGGGGGACTAGCGGGGGAATACGAGCAGTACTTC
TRBJ2-3	TRBV6-4	17	once	NA	CASSDGRGVEGTDTQYF	TGTGCCAGCAGTGACGGTCGGGGAGTTGAAGGCACAGATACGCAGTATTTT
TRBJ1-1	TRBV2	14	NA	TRBD1	CASNLLTGDTEAFF	TGTGCCAGCAACCTTCTTACAGGGGACACTGAAGCTTTCTTT
TRBJ1-5	TRBV6-2/TRBV6-3	18	NA	TRBD1	CASSWDQAGGTYDQPQHF	TGTGCCAGCAGTTGGGACCAGGCAGGGGGGACTTATGATCAGCCCCAGCATTTT
TRBJ2-7	TRBV30	16	NA	TRBD1	CAWSPLQGGAPREQYF	TGTGCCTGGAGTCCCTTACAGGGGGGCGCACCTCGCGAGCAGTACTTC
TRBJ2-2	TRBV30	15	few	TRBD1	CAWRATTGHTGELFF	TGTGCCTGGAGGGCCACGACAGGGCACACCGGGGAGCTGTTTTTT
TRBJ1-2	TRBV5-1	14	NA	NA	CASSPRSDSIGDTF	TGCGCCAGCAGCCCCCGGAGCGACTCAATTGGTGACACCTTC
TRBJ2-5	TRBV18	13	NA	TRBD1	CASSPGQGETQYF	TGTGCCAGCTCACCGGGACAGGGGGAGACCCAGTACTTC
TRBJ2-2	TRBV2	15	once	TRBD2	CASIRGLGHTGELFF	TGTGCCAGCATTCGGGGACTAGGGCACACCGGGGAGCTGTTTTTT
TRBJ2-7	TRBV5-1	15	NA	TRBD1	CASNPGQGSPHEQYF	TGCGCCAGCAACCCGGGACAGGGAAGCCCCCACGAGCAGTACTTC